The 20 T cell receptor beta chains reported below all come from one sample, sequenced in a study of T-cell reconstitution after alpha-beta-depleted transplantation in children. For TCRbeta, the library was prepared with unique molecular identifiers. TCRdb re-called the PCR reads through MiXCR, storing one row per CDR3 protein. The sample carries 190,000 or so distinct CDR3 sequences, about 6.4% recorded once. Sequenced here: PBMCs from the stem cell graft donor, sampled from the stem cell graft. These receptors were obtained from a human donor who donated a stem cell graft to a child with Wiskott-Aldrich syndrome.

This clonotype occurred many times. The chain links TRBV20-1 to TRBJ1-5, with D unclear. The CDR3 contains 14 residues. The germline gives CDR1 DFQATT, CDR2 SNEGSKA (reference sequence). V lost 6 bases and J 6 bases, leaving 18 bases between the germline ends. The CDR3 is CSAPTLMDPQPQHF. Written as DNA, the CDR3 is TGCAGTGCCCCGACGCTTATGGACCCTCAGCCCCAGCATTTT.

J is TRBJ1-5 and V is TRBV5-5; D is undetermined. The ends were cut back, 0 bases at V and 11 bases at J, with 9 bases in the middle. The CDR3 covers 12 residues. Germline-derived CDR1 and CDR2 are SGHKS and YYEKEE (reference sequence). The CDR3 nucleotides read TGTGCCAGCAGCTTGGACGGCGTTGCCCAGCATTTT. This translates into CASSLDGVAQHF.

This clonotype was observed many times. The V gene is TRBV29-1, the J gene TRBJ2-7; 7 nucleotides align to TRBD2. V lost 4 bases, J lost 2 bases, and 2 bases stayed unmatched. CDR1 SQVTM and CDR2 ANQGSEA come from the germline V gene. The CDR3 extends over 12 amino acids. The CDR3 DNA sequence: TGCAGCGTTGCTAGCGGACCCTACGAGCAGTACTTC. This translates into CSVASGPYEQYF.

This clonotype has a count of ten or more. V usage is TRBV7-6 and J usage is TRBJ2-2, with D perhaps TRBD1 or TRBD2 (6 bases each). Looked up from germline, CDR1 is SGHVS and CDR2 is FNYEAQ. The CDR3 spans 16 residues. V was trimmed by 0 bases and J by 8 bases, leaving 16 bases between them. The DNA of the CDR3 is TGTGCCAGCAGCTTAGCGAAGGGGGGTGGCGAAGGGGAGCTGTTTTTT. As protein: CASSLAKGGGEGELFF.

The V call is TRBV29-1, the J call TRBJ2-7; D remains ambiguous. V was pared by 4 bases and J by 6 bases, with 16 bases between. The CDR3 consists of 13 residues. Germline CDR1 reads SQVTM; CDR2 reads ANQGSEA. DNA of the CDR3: TGCAGCGTTGTTAGTGACGGTTTTAGCGAGCAGTACTTC. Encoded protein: CSVVSDGFSEQYF.

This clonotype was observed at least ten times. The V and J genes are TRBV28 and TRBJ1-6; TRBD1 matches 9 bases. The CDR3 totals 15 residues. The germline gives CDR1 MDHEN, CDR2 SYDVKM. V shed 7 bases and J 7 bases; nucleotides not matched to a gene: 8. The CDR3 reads CASTLPGTGNSPLHF. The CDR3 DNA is TGTGCCAGCACCCTACCAGGGACAGGGAATTCACCCCTCCACTTT.

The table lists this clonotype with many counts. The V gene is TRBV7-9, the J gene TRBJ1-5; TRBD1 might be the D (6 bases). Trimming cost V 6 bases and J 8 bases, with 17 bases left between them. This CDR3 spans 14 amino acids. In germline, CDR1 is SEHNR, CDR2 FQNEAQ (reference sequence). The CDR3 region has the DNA TGTGCCAGCAGTTCGGACAGATCCCGGGAGCCCCAGCATTTT. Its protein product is CASSSDRSREPQHF.

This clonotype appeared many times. CDR3 DNA sequence: TGCAGCGTTGGCCCCGGATCGGGGGCCAACGTCCTGACTTTC. It yields the protein CSVGPGSGANVLTF. The gene calls are TRBV29-1 and TRBJ2-6; the D is unclear. CDR1 is SQVTM, CDR2 ANQGSEA, per germline. The CDR3 runs 14 residues. The V gene lost 4 bases and the J gene lost 4 bases, with 11 bases spanning the gap.

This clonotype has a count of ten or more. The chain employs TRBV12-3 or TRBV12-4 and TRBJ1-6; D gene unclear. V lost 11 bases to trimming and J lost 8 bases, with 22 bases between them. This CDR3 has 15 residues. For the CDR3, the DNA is TGTGCCTCCCTGGCAGGACCATTACCTTATTCACCCCTCCACTTT. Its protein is CASLAGPLPYSPLHF.

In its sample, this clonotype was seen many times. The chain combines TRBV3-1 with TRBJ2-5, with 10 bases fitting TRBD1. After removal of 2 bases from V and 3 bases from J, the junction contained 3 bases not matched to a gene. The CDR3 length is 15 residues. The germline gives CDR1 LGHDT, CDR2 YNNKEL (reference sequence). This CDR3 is CASSQRGTGEETQYF. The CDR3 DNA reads TGTGCCAGCAGCCAACGAGGGACAGGGGAAGAGACCCAGTACTTC.

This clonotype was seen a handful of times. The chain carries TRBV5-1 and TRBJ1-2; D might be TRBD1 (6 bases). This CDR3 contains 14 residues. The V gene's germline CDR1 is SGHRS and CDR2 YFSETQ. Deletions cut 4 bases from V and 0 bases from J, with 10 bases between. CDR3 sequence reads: CASSHGQTNYGYTF. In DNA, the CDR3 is TGCGCCAGCAGCCATGGACAGACTAACTATGGCTACACCTTC.

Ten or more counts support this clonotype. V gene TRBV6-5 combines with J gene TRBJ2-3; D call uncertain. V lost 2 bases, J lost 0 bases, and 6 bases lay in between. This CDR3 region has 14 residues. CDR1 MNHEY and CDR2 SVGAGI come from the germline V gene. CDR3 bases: TGTGCCAGCAGTTACGGCCTTAGCACAGATACGCAGTATTTT. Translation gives CASSYGLSTDTQYF.

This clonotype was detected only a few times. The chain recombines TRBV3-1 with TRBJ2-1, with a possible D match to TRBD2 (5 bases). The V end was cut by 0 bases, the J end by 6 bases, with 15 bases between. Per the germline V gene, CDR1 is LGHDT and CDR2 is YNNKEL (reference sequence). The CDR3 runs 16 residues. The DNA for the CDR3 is TGTGCCAGCAGCCAAGAGGCACTAGGCTTAGGCAATGAGCAGTTCTTC. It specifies CASSQEALGLGNEQFF.

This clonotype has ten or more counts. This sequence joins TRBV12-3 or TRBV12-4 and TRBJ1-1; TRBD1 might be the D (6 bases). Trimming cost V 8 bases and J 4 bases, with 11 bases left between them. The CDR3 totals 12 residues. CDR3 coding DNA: TGTGCCAGCCGGGGGGGCTTCACTGAAGCTTTCTTT. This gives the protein CASRGGFTEAFF.

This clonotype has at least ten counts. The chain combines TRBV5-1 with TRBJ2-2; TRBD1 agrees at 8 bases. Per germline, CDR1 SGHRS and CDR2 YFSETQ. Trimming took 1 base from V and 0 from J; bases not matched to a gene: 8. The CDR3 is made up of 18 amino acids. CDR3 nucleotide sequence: TGCGCCAGCAGCTTGTTTGGACAGGGTGATTCGAACACCGGGGAGCTGTTTTTT. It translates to CASSLFGQGDSNTGELFF.

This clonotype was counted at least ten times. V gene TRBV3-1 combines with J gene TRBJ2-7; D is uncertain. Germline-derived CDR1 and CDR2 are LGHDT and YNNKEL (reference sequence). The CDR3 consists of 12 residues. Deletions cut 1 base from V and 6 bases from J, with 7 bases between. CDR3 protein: CASSQVAREQYF. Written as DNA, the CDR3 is TGTGCCAGCAGCCAAGTTGCGCGCGAGCAGTACTTC.

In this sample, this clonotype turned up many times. In DNA, the CDR3 is TGTGCCAGCACCCGCGGGAATCTGGTCTACGAGCAGTACTTC. As protein: CASTRGNLVYEQYF. This chain uses TRBV3-1 with TRBJ2-7, with a weak D call TRBD2 (6 bases). V lost 7 bases to trimming and J lost 3 bases, with 16 bases between them. The CDR3 covers 14 residues. Germline V gene sequence: CDR1 LGHDT, CDR2 YNNKEL (reference sequence).

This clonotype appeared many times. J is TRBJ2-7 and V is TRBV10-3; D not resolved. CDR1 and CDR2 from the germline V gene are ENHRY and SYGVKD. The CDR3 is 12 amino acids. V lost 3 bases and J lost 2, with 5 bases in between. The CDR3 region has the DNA TGTGCCATCAGTGATCGGGCCTACGAGCAGTACTTC. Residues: CAISDRAYEQYF.

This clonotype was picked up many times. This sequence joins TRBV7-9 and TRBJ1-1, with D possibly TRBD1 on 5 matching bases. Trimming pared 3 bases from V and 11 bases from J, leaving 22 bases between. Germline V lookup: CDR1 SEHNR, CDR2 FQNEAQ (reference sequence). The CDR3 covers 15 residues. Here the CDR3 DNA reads TGTGCCAGCAGCTTCCTTGAAGATCGGGACCCCGAGGCTTTCTTT. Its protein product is CASSFLEDRDPEAFF.

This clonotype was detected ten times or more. In DNA, the CDR3 is TGCAGTGCTAGAGATCGGAAGGGGTCGACTGAAGCTTTCTTT. Its translation is CSARDRKGSTEAFF. The rearrangement links TRBV20-1 to TRBJ1-1; a weak D match, TRBD1 (5 bases). CDR1 is DFQATT, CDR2 SNEGSKA, per germline (reference sequence). V was shortened by 0 bases and J by 5 bases, with 13 bases between the two germline ends. The CDR3 is 14 amino acids.